The 4 T cell receptor beta chains listed next were all sequenced from one sample in a study of cytomegalovirus exposure and HLA in healthy donors. Assay used: immunoSEQ multiplex PCR; TCRdb lists only in-frame clones, some missing. The table shows 130,000 to 150,000 clones, with 85% to 90% occurring only once. The sample consisted of PBMCs. The origin of the receptors is a woman younger than 45 in good health and CMV-seropositive.

J is TRBJ1-4 and V is TRBV9; tentative D call: TRBD1 (5 bases). The V end was cut by 3 bases, the J end by 3 bases, with 9 bases between. The CDR3 has 14 residues. The germline V gene encodes CDR1 SGDLS and CDR2 YYNGEE. CDR3 bases: TGTGCCAGCAGCGCCGGGACTCCTAATGAAAAACTGTTTTTT. Its translation is CASSAGTPNEKLFF.

The genes are TRBV6-6 and TRBJ2-2; 9 nucleotides match TRBD1. Trimming removed 7 bases from V and 7 bases from J; junction bases left unmatched: 10. CDR3 length: 15 amino acids. Germline assignment: CDR1 MNHNY and CDR2 SVGAGI (reference sequence). CDR3 sequence: CASTPGQGGHGELFF. The CDR3 DNA is TGTGCCAGCACTCCGGGACAGGGAGGGCACGGGGAGCTGTTTTTT.

V usage is TRBV10-2 and J usage is TRBJ2-2; the match to TRBD2 covers 8 bases. Germline values: CDR1 WSHSY, CDR2 SAAADI. This CDR3 region has 15 residues. After removal of 2 bases from V and 6 bases from J, the junction contained 5 bases not matched to a gene. The CDR3 here is CASSETSGGAGELFF. Here the CDR3 DNA reads TGCGCCAGCAGTGAGACTAGCGGAGGGGCCGGGGAGCTGTTTTTT.

The chain recombines TRBV2 with TRBJ2-3; 15 nucleotides align to TRBD2. Germline CDR1 is SNHLY and CDR2 is FYNNEI. CDR3 length: 17 amino acids. V lost 8 bases and J lost 0; bases outside the gene matches: 6. As DNA, the CDR3 is TGTGCCAGCTTGGGACTAGCGGGGGGTCCTAGCACAGATACGCAGTATTTT. Translation gives CASLGLAGGPSTDTQYF.